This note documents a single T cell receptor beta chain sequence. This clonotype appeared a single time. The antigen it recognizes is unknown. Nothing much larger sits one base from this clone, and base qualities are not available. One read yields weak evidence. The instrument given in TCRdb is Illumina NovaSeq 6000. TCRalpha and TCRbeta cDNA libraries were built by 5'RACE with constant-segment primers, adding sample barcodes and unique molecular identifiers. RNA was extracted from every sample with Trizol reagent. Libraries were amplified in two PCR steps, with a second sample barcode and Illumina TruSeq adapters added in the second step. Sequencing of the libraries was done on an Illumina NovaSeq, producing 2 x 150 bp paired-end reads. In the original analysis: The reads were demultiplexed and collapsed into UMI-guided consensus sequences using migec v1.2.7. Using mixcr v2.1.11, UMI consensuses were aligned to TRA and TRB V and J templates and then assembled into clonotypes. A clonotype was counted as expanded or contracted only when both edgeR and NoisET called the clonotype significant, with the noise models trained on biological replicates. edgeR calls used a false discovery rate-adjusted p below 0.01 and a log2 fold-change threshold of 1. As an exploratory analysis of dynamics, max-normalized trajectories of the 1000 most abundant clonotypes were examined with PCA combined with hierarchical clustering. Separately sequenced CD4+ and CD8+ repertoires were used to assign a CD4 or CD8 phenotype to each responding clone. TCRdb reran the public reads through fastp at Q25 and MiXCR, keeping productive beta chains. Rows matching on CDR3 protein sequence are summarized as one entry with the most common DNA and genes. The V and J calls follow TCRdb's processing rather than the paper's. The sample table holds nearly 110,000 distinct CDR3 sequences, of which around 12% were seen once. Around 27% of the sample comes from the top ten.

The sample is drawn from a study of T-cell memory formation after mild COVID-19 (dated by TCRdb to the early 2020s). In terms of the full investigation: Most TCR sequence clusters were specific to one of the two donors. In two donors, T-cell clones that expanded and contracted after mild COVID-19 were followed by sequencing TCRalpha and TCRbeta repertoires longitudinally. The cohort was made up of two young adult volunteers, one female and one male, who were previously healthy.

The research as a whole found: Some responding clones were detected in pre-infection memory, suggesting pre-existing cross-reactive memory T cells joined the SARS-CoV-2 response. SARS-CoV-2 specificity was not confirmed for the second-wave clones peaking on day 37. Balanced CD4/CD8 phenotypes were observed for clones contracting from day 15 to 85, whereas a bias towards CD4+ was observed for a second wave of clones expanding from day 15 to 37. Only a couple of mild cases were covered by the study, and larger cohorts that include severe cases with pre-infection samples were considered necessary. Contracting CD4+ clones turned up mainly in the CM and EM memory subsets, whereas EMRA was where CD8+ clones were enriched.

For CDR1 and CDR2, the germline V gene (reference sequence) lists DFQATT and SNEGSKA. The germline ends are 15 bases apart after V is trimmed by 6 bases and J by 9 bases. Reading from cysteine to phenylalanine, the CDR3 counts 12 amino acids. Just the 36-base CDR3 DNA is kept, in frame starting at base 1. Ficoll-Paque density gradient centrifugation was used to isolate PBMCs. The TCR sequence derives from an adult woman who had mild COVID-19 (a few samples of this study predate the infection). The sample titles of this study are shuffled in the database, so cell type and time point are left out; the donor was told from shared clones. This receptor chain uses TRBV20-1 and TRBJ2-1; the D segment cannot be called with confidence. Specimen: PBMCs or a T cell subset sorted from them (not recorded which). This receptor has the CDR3 CSARTLNGEQFF. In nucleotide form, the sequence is TGCAGTGCCCGGACCCTGAATGGTGAGCAGTTCTTC.